Below are 30 T cell receptor beta chains sequenced from a single sample in a study of naive and memory T cell subsets. Study observations and caveats: Possibly reflecting memory cells re-expressing CD45RA, a few larger clonotypes occurred in naive repertoires, especially CD8.

An equimolar mix of two oligonucleotides served as the beta constant-region primer for TRBC1 and TRBC2. Ligated cDNA was amplified by four rounds of PCR with nested alpha and beta constant-region primers and SP2. In TCRdb, the UMI-ligation and nested PCR reads were re-called with MiXCR into one record per CDR3 protein. The sample consists of about 150,000 distinct CDR3 sequences, roughly 22% of them appearing once. No antigens are known for them. The sequencing input was naive CD4+ T cells from blood. These receptors were collected from a human donor in good health.

There are a few counts of this clonotype. The J gene is TRBJ2-7, the V gene TRBV6-5, with a weak D call TRBD2 (6 bases). CDR1 is MNHEY and CDR2 is SVGAGI in the germline V gene. Trimming took off 2 bases at V and 9 bases at J, with 8 bases between the two ends. The CDR3 covers 11 residues. Here the CDR3 reads CASSYRGMQYF. For the CDR3, the DNA is TGTGCCAGCAGTTACCGGGGGATGCAGTACTTC.

On this clonotype: A clone one base away is much larger, so this may be a read error. V is TRBV7-2 and J is TRBJ2-3; D unclear. CDR3 size: 14 residues. The V gene's germline CDR1 is SGHTA and CDR2 FQGNSA. V gave up 1 base and J gave up 4 bases, with 9 bases separating them. This CDR3 reads CASSLVWQADTQYF. CDR3 in DNA: TGTGCCAGCAGCTTAGTGTGGCAGGCAGATACGCAGTATTTT.

Ten or more counts support this clonotype. This rearrangement joins TRBV28 to TRBJ2-1, with unresolved D. V gave up 4 bases and J gave up 2 bases, with 9 bases separating them. Per germline, CDR1 MDHEN and CDR2 SYDVKM. There are 14 residues in the CDR3. The CDR3 DNA follows: TGTGCCAGCAGTTCCAGCCCTCCCTACAATGAGCAGTTCTTC. Its translation: CASSSSPPYNEQFF.

As DNA, the CDR3 is TGTGCCACCAGCATCGGGACCAATAATTCACCCCTCCACTTT. Protein: CATSIGTNNSPLHF. The V and J genes are TRBV15 and TRBJ1-6, with a tentative D call TRBD1 (5 bases). Germline V lookup: CDR1 LNHNV, CDR2 YYDKDF (reference sequence). Trimming cost V 4 bases and J 5 bases, with 9 bases left between them. CDR3 length: 14 amino acids.

In nucleotides, the CDR3 is TGCGCCAGCAGTTCCCGAGCGGGATCTACAAACAATGAGCAGTTCTTC. Translating gives CASSSRAGSTNNEQFF. The rearrangement uses TRBV5-1 and TRBJ2-1; 7 bases are a match to TRBD2. Looked up from germline, CDR1 is SGHRS and CDR2 is YFSETQ. The CDR3 extends over 16 amino acids. The junction had 13 bases not matched to a gene; V was cut back by 5 bases and J by 5 bases. The variable domain in full, completed from reference TRBV5-1 and TRBJ2-1, reads KAGVTQTPRYLIKTRGQQVTLSCSPISGHRSVSWYQQTPGQGLQFLFEYFSETQRNKGNFPGRFSGRQFSNSRSEMNVSTLELGDSALYLCASSSRAGSTNNEQFFGPGTRLTVL.

V gene TRBV4-3 combines with J gene TRBJ2-5; no reliable D call. The CDR3 consists of 15 residues. The V gene's germline CDR1 is LGHNA and CDR2 YSLEER. Trimming left V 0 bases short and J 1 base short, with 9 bases between. The CDR3 spells CASSQDVGFQETQYF. DNA for the CDR3: TGCGCCAGCAGCCAAGACGTTGGCTTCCAAGAGACCCAGTACTTC.

In its sample, this clonotype was seen once. One end of the junction fails to match germline, which may point to a read error. This sequence joins TRBV15 and TRBJ2-5; D might be TRBD2 (5 bases). Germline CDR1 and CDR2: LNHNV and YYDKDF (reference sequence). The CDR3 extends over 17 amino acids. CDR3 region: CATSRDLGSGELETRYF. The CDR3 DNA reads as TGTGCCACCAGCAGAGATCTTGGGTCTGGGGAGTTAGAGACCCGGTACTTC.

The table lists this clonotype with a few counts. This chain joins TRBV12-5 and TRBJ1-2, with unresolved D. V lost 4 bases to trimming and J lost 2 bases, with 8 bases between them. The CDR3 is made up of 13 amino acids. CDR1 is LGHNT and CDR2 is FRNRAP in the germline V gene. In DNA, the CDR3 is TGTGCTAGTGGTTCCGGCCGAAACTATGGCTACACCTTC. Protein: CASGSGRNYGYTF.

This clonotype was counted only a few times. The V and J genes are TRBV6-2 or TRBV6-3 and TRBJ2-1; 7 nucleotides line up with TRBD2. V trimming: 6 bases; J trimming: 7 bases; junction bases outside the gene matches: 12. Looked up from germline, CDR1 is MNHEY and CDR2 is SVGEGT. This CDR3 is built from 15 residues. The CDR3, as DNA: TGTGCCAGCAGATCTCTAGCGGAAATTGGGAATGAGCAGTTCTTC. Its protein product is CASRSLAEIGNEQFF.

This chain's CDR3 is CARRRMRNTEAFF. In nucleotides, the CDR3 is TGTGCCAGGCGAAGGATGAGGAACACTGAAGCTTTCTTT. The rearrangement joins TRBV28 to TRBJ1-1; unclear D gene. The CDR3 is made up of 13 amino acids. V lost 9 bases and J 1 base, leaving 12 bases between the germline ends. Per the germline V gene, CDR1 is MDHEN and CDR2 is SYDVKM. The full variable domain, its missing parts supplied by reference TRBV28 and TRBJ1-1, is DVKVTQSSRYLVKRTGEKVFLECVQDMDHENMFWYRQDPGLGLRLIYFSYDVKMKEKGDIPEGYSVSREKKERFSLILESASTNQTSMYLCARRRMRNTEAFFGQGTRLTVV.

The CDR3 spells CASREAGSGELFF. The CDR3 DNA is TGTGCCAGCAGAGAAGCGGGGTCCGGGGAGCTGTTTTTT. This chain connects TRBV25-1 to TRBJ2-2, with 7 bases identical to TRBD2. CDR1 is MGHDK and CDR2 is SYGVNS in the germline V gene. Unmatched junction bases numbered 4, after V lost 6 bases and J lost 6 bases. This CDR3 comprises 13 residues.

This clonotype was seen more than once but under ten times. The chain is built from TRBV6-6 and TRBJ1-6; unclear D gene. V lost 5 bases to trimming and J lost 2 bases, with 10 bases between them. The CDR3 is made up of 15 amino acids. Germline V gene data show CDR1 as MNHNY and CDR2 as SVGAGI (reference sequence). In DNA, the CDR3 is TGTGCCAGCAGTCGCACGACAACCTATAATTCACCCCTCCACTTT. This translates into CASSRTTTYNSPLHF.

V usage is TRBV10-3 and J usage is TRBJ2-7; no reliable D call. The CDR3 runs to 12 residues. Germline-derived CDR1 and CDR2 are ENHRY and SYGVKD. V was shortened by 4 bases and J by 2 bases, with 6 bases between the two germline ends. The DNA of the CDR3 is TGTGCCATCAGTGGTAGGGCCTACGAGCAGTACTTC. It translates to CAISGRAYEQYF.

The genes are TRBV24-1 and TRBJ2-1; TRBD2 matches 8 bases. This CDR3 is 16 amino acids long. Germline CDR1 and CDR2: KGHDR and SFDVKD. With V trimmed by 7 bases and J by 0 bases, 7 bases remained unmatched. The CDR3 coding sequence is TGTGCCACCAGCCCTAGCGGGCGGAACTCCTACAATGAGCAGTTCTTC. Translation: CATSPSGRNSYNEQFF.

This clonotype turned up a few times. The V and J genes are TRBV3-1 and TRBJ2-7; no definite D call. This CDR3 region has 14 residues. Germline CDR1 and CDR2: LGHDT and YNNKEL (reference sequence). Trimming stripped 4 bases from V and 3 bases from J, with 13 bases between. The CDR3 DNA sequence: TGTGCCAGCAGCCCCACCCACTCTAGCTACGAGCAGTACTTC. Its translation: CASSPTHSSYEQYF.

In this sample, this clonotype turned up a few times. The rearrangement links TRBV7-6 to TRBJ2-5, with 8 bases aligning to TRBD1. The CDR3 spans 16 residues. Germline loops: CDR1 SGHVS, CDR2 FNYEAQ. With 2 bases clipped from V and 1 base from J, the junction kept 6 bases outside the gene matches. CDR3 protein: CASSLQPGTGQETQYF. Here the CDR3 DNA reads TGTGCCAGCAGCTTACAGCCGGGGACAGGCCAAGAGACCCAGTACTTC.

CDR3 nucleotides: TGTGCCACCGCAGACGGGAGTCTTAGATACGAGCAGTACTTC. It yields the protein CATADGSLRYEQYF. The rearrangement links TRBV11-2 to TRBJ2-7, with a weak D call TRBD2 (6 bases). Trimming stripped 10 bases from V and 4 bases from J, with 20 bases between. The germline CDR1 and CDR2 sequences are SGHAT and FQNNGV. This CDR3 is built from 14 residues.

This clonotype was seen a handful of times. The chain uses TRBV7-2 and TRBJ2-1; the D gene is possibly TRBD2 (6 bases). V was cut by 5 bases and J by 8 bases, with 13 bases left in between. The CDR3 runs to 13 residues. Germline assignment: CDR1 SGHTA and CDR2 FQGNSA. In DNA, the CDR3 is TGTGCCAGCAGCGGGAGGTGGGGGGATGAGCAGTTCTTC. Translating it yields CASSGRWGDEQFF.

The rearrangement links TRBV12-3 or TRBV12-4 to TRBJ2-1, with 7 bases that match TRBD1. This CDR3 region has 13 residues. V trimming: 6 bases; J trimming: 9 bases; junction bases outside the gene matches: 8. CDR3 protein: CASRLKQGREQFF. The CDR3 bases are TGTGCCAGCAGGTTAAAACAGGGGCGTGAGCAGTTCTTC.

This clonotype occurred many times. The chain has TRBV20-1 and TRBJ2-1, with D perhaps being TRBD1 or TRBD2 (5 bases each). V was trimmed by 3 bases and J by 1 base, leaving 13 bases between them. Germline CDR1 DFQATT, CDR2 SNEGSKA (reference sequence). The CDR3 has 15 amino acids. The CDR3, as DNA: TGCAGTGCTAGCCCTGGGGGATCTTCCTACAATGAGCAGTTCTTC. Its protein is CSASPGGSSYNEQFF.

This clonotype was counted between two and nine times. The chain combines TRBV27 with TRBJ1-2; D gene unclear. The CDR3 sequence is 14 residues long. The V end lost 5 bases, the J end lost 0 bases, and 10 bases lay between the germline ends. The germline CDR1 and CDR2 sequences are MNHEY and SMNVEV (reference sequence). The CDR3 region is CASSRQVPNYGYTF. In nucleotides, the CDR3 is TGTGCCAGCAGTCGACAAGTCCCTAACTATGGCTACACCTTC.

At least ten counts were recorded for this clonotype. This sequence joins TRBV29-1 and TRBJ2-6, with D maybe TRBD2 (6 bases). This CDR3 contains 17 residues. The ends were cut back, 5 bases at V and 0 bases at J, with 17 bases in the middle. Germline-derived CDR1 and CDR2 are SQVTM and ANQGSEA. Here the CDR3 reads CSVLPGLSHSGANVLTF. The CDR3 DNA follows: TGCAGCGTTTTACCGGGACTGTCCCACTCTGGGGCCAACGTCCTGACTTTC. The variable domain in full, with the rest retrieved from reference TRBV29-1 and TRBJ2-6, is SAVISQKPSRDICQRGTSLTIQCQVDSQVTMMFWYRQQPGQSLTLIATANQGSEATYESGFVIDKFPISRPNLTFSTLTVSNMSPEDSSIYLCSVLPGLSHSGANVLTFGAGSRLTVL.

CDR3 in amino acids: CASSASGRPFNEQFF. CDR3 coding DNA: TGCGCCAGCAGCGCTAGCGGGAGGCCCTTCAATGAGCAGTTCTTC. This chain connects TRBV4-1 to TRBJ2-1; TRBD2 agrees at 11 bases. The CDR3 contains 15 residues. Germline V gene sequence: CDR1 MGHRA, CDR2 YSYEKL. The ends lost 5 bases at V and 6 bases at J; junction bases unmatched: 6.

The chain carries TRBV5-6 and TRBJ2-1; 9 bases map to TRBD2. Looked up from germline, CDR1 is SGHDT and CDR2 is YYEEEE. The CDR3 sequence is 16 residues long. V shed 2 bases and J 6 bases; nucleotides not matched to a gene: 9. In nucleotides, the CDR3 is TGTGCCAGCAGCTTAACTAGCGGGCGGATAAGCAATGAGCAGTTCTTC. Translation: CASSLTSGRISNEQFF.

This clonotype was seen many times. The genes are TRBV29-1 and TRBJ2-1; the D gene is possibly TRBD2 (5 bases). Germline CDR1 and CDR2: SQVTM and ANQGSEA. This CDR3 has 12 amino acids. The germline V and J ends were trimmed by 7 bases and 4 bases, with 11 bases remaining between them. The CDR3 is CSAGGRYNEQFF. The CDR3 DNA reads as TGCAGCGCCGGAGGAAGGTACAATGAGCAGTTCTTC.

The chain uses TRBV3-1 and TRBJ1-2; possibly TRBD1 for D (6 bases). The V gene's germline CDR1 is LGHDT and CDR2 YNNKEL (reference sequence). V lost 2 bases to trimming and J lost 7 bases, with 14 bases between them. This CDR3 has 14 residues. The CDR3 nucleotides are TGTGCCAGCAGCCAACTAGACAGGCCCCTTGGCTACACCTTC. Translation: CASSQLDRPLGYTF.

The chain carries TRBV19 and TRBJ2-7; D could derive from TRBD1 or TRBD2 (5 bases each). Germline-derived CDR1 and CDR2 are LNHDA and SQIVND (reference sequence). The CDR3 totals 14 residues. The V and J ends lost 5 bases and 2 bases respectively, with 13 bases between them. The CDR3 DNA is TGTGCCAGTAGTGGCCGGGACGGACCCTACGAGCAGTACTTC. It translates to CASSGRDGPYEQYF.

This chain links TRBV29-1 with TRBJ2-5; TRBD1 matches at 7 bases. The CDR3 consists of 13 residues. Germline CDR1 SQVTM, CDR2 ANQGSEA. Unmatched junction bases numbered 4, after V lost 2 bases and J lost 4 bases. The CDR3 coding sequence is TGCAGCGTTGAAAGGGGGCTGGGAGAGACCCAGTACTTC. Protein product: CSVERGLGETQYF.

The chain recombines TRBV7-2 with TRBJ2-1; no firm D call. CDR1 is SGHTA and CDR2 is FQGNSA in the germline V gene. The CDR3 sequence is 17 residues long. V was cut by 2 bases and J by 3 bases, with 17 bases left in between. The CDR3 loop reads CASSLRRVGRVYNEQFF. The DNA for the CDR3 is TGTGCCAGCAGCTTAAGAAGGGTTGGAAGGGTCTACAATGAGCAGTTCTTC.

The rearrangement links TRBV7-6 to TRBJ2-1; 8 nucleotides agree with TRBD2. This CDR3 comprises 13 residues. Germline assignment: CDR1 SGHVS and CDR2 FNYEAQ. The V and J ends lost 5 bases and 10 bases, in that order; junction bases with no gene match: 7. CDR3 sequence (DNA): TGTGCCAGCAGCCGGACTAGCCTTAGGGAGCAGTTCTTC. Translating it yields CASSRTSLREQFF.